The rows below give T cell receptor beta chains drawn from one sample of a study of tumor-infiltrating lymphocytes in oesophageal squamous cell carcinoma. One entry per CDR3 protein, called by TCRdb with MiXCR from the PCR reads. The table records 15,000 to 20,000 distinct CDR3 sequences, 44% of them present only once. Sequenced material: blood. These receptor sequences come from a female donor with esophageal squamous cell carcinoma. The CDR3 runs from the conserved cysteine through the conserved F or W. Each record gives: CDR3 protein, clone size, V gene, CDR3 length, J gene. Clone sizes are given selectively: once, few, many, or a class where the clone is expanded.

cdr3_aa: CATVGPSGVGDEQFF
clone_size: .
v_call: TRBV24-1
cdr3_length: 15
j_call: .

cdr3_aa: CASSSRDRGFYGELYF
clone_size: few
v_call: TRBV4-3
cdr3_length: 16
j_call: TRBJ2-3

cdr3_aa: CASSSTRGVQETQYF
clone_size: .
v_call: TRBV7-2
cdr3_length: 15
j_call: TRBJ2-5

cdr3_aa: CAIRATGAYEQYF
clone_size: few
v_call: TRBV10-3
cdr3_length: 13
j_call: TRBJ2-7

cdr3_aa: CSASYPASGGGGNTGELFF
clone_size: .
v_call: TRBV20-1
cdr3_length: 19
j_call: TRBJ2-2

cdr3_aa: CASRDPSGINNEQFF
clone_size: .
v_call: TRBV6-1
cdr3_length: 15
j_call: TRBJ2-1

cdr3_aa: CASSSSDRGLSYGYTF
clone_size: medium-sized
v_call: TRBV7-9
cdr3_length: 16
j_call: TRBJ1-2

cdr3_aa: CASSLQRGRAAEQYF
clone_size: many
v_call: TRBV19
cdr3_length: 15
j_call: TRBJ2-7

cdr3_aa: CASSSVTEYNEQYF
clone_size: few
v_call: TRBV6-1
cdr3_length: 14
j_call: TRBJ2-7

cdr3_aa: CASSSGPTYEQYF
clone_size: .
v_call: TRBV7-3
cdr3_length: 13
j_call: TRBJ1-6

cdr3_aa: CASSEDVTTLSSYEQYF
clone_size: .
v_call: TRBV6-1
cdr3_length: 17
j_call: TRBJ2-7

cdr3_aa: CASSRDGSSYNEQFF
clone_size: .
v_call: TRBV7-2
cdr3_length: 15
j_call: TRBJ2-1

cdr3_aa: CASSLDPGTAEQYF
clone_size: .
v_call: TRBV11-2
cdr3_length: 14
j_call: TRBJ1-6

cdr3_aa: CASSLLPGGTQYF
clone_size: .
v_call: TRBV7-2
cdr3_length: 13
j_call: TRBJ2-7

cdr3_aa: CASSQDRAVPGNTQYF
clone_size: large
v_call: TRBV4-3
cdr3_length: 16
j_call: TRBJ2-3

cdr3_aa: CAISDGLAGGSSKNIQYF
clone_size: .
v_call: TRBV10-3
cdr3_length: 18
j_call: TRBJ2-4

cdr3_aa: CAISEQTGAISEQYF
clone_size: many
v_call: TRBV10-3
cdr3_length: 15
j_call: .

cdr3_aa: CATSRVGRGREAETQYF
clone_size: few
v_call: TRBV15
cdr3_length: 17
j_call: TRBJ2-5

cdr3_aa: CASSSPSGDRQRDGYTF
clone_size: .
v_call: TRBV28
cdr3_length: 17
j_call: .

cdr3_aa: CASSPNTGAYEQYF
clone_size: .
v_call: TRBV7-6
cdr3_length: 14
j_call: .

cdr3_aa: CASSSGLAGDFGNEQFF
clone_size: .
v_call: TRBV7-6
cdr3_length: 17
j_call: .

cdr3_aa: CASSELVGRRAGAGELFF
clone_size: many
v_call: TRBV25-1
cdr3_length: 18
j_call: TRBJ2-2

cdr3_aa: CASSLVTIAEQYF
clone_size: .
v_call: TRBV7-2
cdr3_length: 13
j_call: TRBJ2-7

cdr3_aa: CASSELGTDAYEQYF
clone_size: many
v_call: TRBV25-1
cdr3_length: 15
j_call: TRBJ2-7

cdr3_aa: CASSWTGAYNEQFF
clone_size: few
v_call: TRBV7-3
cdr3_length: 14
j_call: TRBJ2-1